This T cell receptor beta chain appears in the sequencing data of a study of human T cells and chemical hapten exposure. Stated time point: pre-sensitization, week 0. Described treatment: therapeutic diphenylcyclopropenone sensitization with weekly scalp DPC. This clonotype has only a few counts. After removal of 0 bases from V and 2 bases from J, the junction contained 3 bases not matched to a gene. Germline V gives CDR1 MNHEY, CDR2 SVGEGT. The CDR3 sequence is 16 residues long. TCRdb ran MiXCR on the RACE reads and lists one entry per CDR3 protein. The table includes around 42,000 distinct CDR3 sequences, under 15% detected once.

The sequence was collected from a woman aged 25 to 45 with alopecia areata. Some clones in this sample may be carry-over from other donors' samples. This chain joins TRBV6-2 or TRBV6-3 and TRBJ2-3; 9 positions agree with TRBD2. The specimen was whole blood, collected in connection with sensitization to the hapten diphenylcyclopropenone (DPC). The CDR3 here is CASSYSAGGPTDTQYF. CDR3 DNA sequence: TGTGCCAGCAGTTACTCGGCGGGAGGGCCCACAGATACGCAGTATTTT.